The 19 T cell receptor beta chains reported below all come from one sample, sequenced in a study of post-analysis software for immune sequencing data. Study conclusions and caveats: The study found TRBV5-6, TRBV5-1 and TRBV20-1 among five or six TRBV segments more frequent in patients than controls.

The library was made from cDNA and included unique molecular identifiers. TCRdb ran MiXCR on the PCR reads and lists one entry per CDR3 protein. The sample has 750,000 to 950,000 distinct CDR3 sequences, about 57% seen once. These TCRs' antigens remain unknown. Input material: blood. Receptor source: a girl between 5 and 17 years old with multiple sclerosis.

The genes are TRBV3-1 and TRBJ2-2, with no clear D. V was shortened by 4 bases and J by 6 bases, with 9 bases between the two germline ends. Germline V CDR1 and CDR2: LGHDT, YNNKEL (reference sequence). This CDR3 comprises 13 residues. CDR3 sequence (DNA): TGTGCCAGCAGCCCTCCCCCCCCCGGGGAGCTGTTTTTT. It translates to CASSPPPPGELFF.

This clonotype was detected a few times. V gene TRBV4-1 combines with J gene TRBJ1-2; perhaps TRBD1 as D (5 bases). The length of the CDR3 is 17 residues. Trimming stripped 0 bases from V and 1 base from J, with 15 bases between. In germline, CDR1 is MGHRA, CDR2 YSYEKL. In DNA form, the CDR3 reads TGCGCCAGCAGCCAAGACCGGCGGACATTGATTAACTATGGCTACACCTTC. Encoded protein: CASSQDRRTLINYGYTF.

This clonotype has only a few counts. This rearrangement joins TRBV7-2 to TRBJ2-4; D perhaps matches TRBD2 (6 bases). TRBJ2-5 explains the end of the DNA better; the J call may be wrong. CDR3 length: 14 amino acids. Germline CDR1 SGHTA, CDR2 FQGNSA. The CDR3 DNA sequence: TGTGCCAGCAGCTTAGATACGGGAGAAGAGACCCAGTACTTC. It codes for CASSLDTGEETQYF.

This clonotype was seen only a few times. The chain uses TRBV10-3 and TRBJ1-2; a weak D match, TRBD1 (5 bases). CDR1 and CDR2 (germline): ENHRY, SYGVKD. The V gene lost 7 bases and the J gene lost 8 bases, with 14 bases spanning the gap. This CDR3 is 12 amino acids long. In nucleotides, the CDR3 is TGTGCCATCAAGGACCAGGGTGGCGGCTACACCTTC. Translating gives CAIKDQGGGYTF.

This chain joins TRBV4-1 and TRBJ1-1; TRBD1 is a possible D gene (6 bases). The CDR3 sequence is 16 residues long. Germline values: CDR1 MGHRA, CDR2 YSYEKL. The V end was cut by 0 bases, the J end by 2 bases, with 13 bases between. The CDR3, as DNA: TGCGCCAGCAGCCAAGATCGGTTCAGGGGAAACACTGAAGCTTTCTTT. Its translation is CASSQDRFRGNTEAFF.

This chain joins TRBV5-1 and TRBJ2-5; TRBD1 agrees at 8 bases. TRBJ2-7 explains the end of the DNA better; the J call may be wrong. The V gene's germline CDR1 is SGHRS and CDR2 YFSETQ. The CDR3 sequence is 14 residues long. CDR3 sequence: CASSVTGGNYEQYF. Written as DNA, the CDR3 is TGCGCCAGCAGCGTAACAGGGGGAAATTACGAGCAGTACTTC.

The chain couples TRBV20-1 to TRBJ2-1; 10 nucleotides agree with TRBD1. In germline, CDR1 is DFQATT, CDR2 SNEGSKA (reference sequence). This CDR3 comprises 19 residues. Trimming cost V 0 bases and J 2 bases; bases outside gene matches: 13. Here the CDR3 DNA reads TGCAGTGCTAGAGATATGAAGACAGGGGGCGCCGGGGCCTACAATGAGCAGTTCTTC. This gives the protein CSARDMKTGGAGAYNEQFF.

CDR3 sequence: CAISSGPPGAFF. The DNA for the CDR3 is TGTGCCATCAGTTCCGGACCGCCAGGAGCTTTCTTT. The chain has TRBV10-3 and TRBJ1-1; D remains unclear. Germline-derived CDR1 and CDR2 are ENHRY and SYGVKD. The V end was cut by 5 bases, the J end by 10 bases, with 14 bases between. CDR3 length: 12 residues.

The CDR3 region has the DNA TGTGCCAGCAGTGAAGCGCCGAGGGGCCGCGACATTCAGTACTTC. It translates to CASSEAPRGRDIQYF. J is TRBJ2-4 and V is TRBV6-1; D assignment may be TRBD1 or TRBD2 (5 bases each). This CDR3 region has 15 residues. Germline V gene data show CDR1 as MNHNS and CDR2 as SASEGT. V dropped 0 bases and J dropped 8 bases, with 14 bases sitting between them.

This clonotype has a handful of counts. V usage is TRBV20-1 and J usage is TRBJ1-2; a possible D gene is TRBD1 (5 bases). This CDR3 comprises 14 residues. Trimming stripped 1 base from V and 0 bases from J, with 9 bases between. Germline V gene data show CDR1 as DFQATT and CDR2 as SNEGSKA (reference sequence). CDR3 bases: TGCAGTGCTAGAGCAGGGCTAGCTAACTATGGCTACACCTTC. Its translation is CSARAGLANYGYTF.

This clonotype was seen more than once but under ten times. This chain links TRBV7-9 with TRBJ2-7; maybe TRBD1 (5 bases). V was cut by 1 base and J by 2 bases, with 12 bases left in between. This CDR3 is built from 15 residues. Germline V gives CDR1 SEHNR, CDR2 FQNEAQ (reference sequence). Here the CDR3 reads CASSLGDGRAYEQYF. CDR3 in DNA: TGTGCCAGCAGCTTAGGGGATGGCAGGGCCTACGAGCAGTACTTC.

This chain uses TRBV7-9 with TRBJ1-1; D not resolved. Germline CDR1 is SEHNR and CDR2 is FQNEAQ (reference sequence). Trimming took 1 base from V and 7 from J, leaving 10 bases between them. This CDR3 is 13 amino acids long. CDR3 sequence reads: CASSLGGSGEAFF. The CDR3 nucleotides are TGTGCCAGCAGCTTAGGAGGGTCCGGTGAAGCTTTCTTT.

This clonotype has only a few counts. The chain recombines TRBV20-1 with TRBJ2-1, with a tentative D call TRBD2 (6 bases). Trimming shortened V by 5 bases and J by 8 bases, and 13 bases separated the two germline ends. CDR1 is DFQATT and CDR2 is SNEGSKA in the germline V gene (reference sequence). The CDR3 runs to 12 residues. This CDR3 reads CSAPHGGDEQFF. DNA for the CDR3: TGCAGTGCTCCACACGGCGGGGATGAGCAGTTCTTC.

The chain links TRBV20-1 to TRBJ2-1; 10 nucleotides agree with TRBD1. After removal of 5 bases from V and 9 bases from J, the junction contained 4 bases not matched to a gene. The CDR3 is 12 amino acids. Per the germline V gene, CDR1 is DFQATT and CDR2 is SNEGSKA (reference sequence). The CDR3 DNA follows: TGCAGTGCTGGCGGACAGGGGGGTGAGCAGTTCTTC. It is translated as CSAGGQGGEQFF.

The rearrangement links TRBV15 to TRBJ2-3; TRBD1 aligns across 9 bases. Germline V gives CDR1 LNHNV, CDR2 YYDKDF (reference sequence). CDR3 size: 17 residues. V shed 6 bases and J 4 bases; nucleotides not matched to a gene: 14. CDR3 sequence reads: CATSIDRDRVLADTQYF. CDR3 bases: TGTGCCACCAGTATCGACCGGGACAGGGTGTTGGCAGATACGCAGTATTTT.

This chain joins TRBV6-1 and TRBJ2-4; D unclear. The J call may be wrong; the DNA end is better matched by TRBJ2-7. The CDR3 extends over 14 amino acids. Germline loops: CDR1 MNHNS, CDR2 SASEGT. CDR3 residues: CASSEFGVGYEQYF. The CDR3 nucleotides are TGTGCCAGCAGTGAATTTGGGGTTGGCTACGAGCAGTACTTC.

This clonotype was observed a handful of times. The chain joins TRBV29-1 to TRBJ1-1; 8 bases align to TRBD1. The germline V gene has CDR1 SQVTM and CDR2 ANQGSEA. V lost 5 bases and J lost 4; bases outside the gene matches: 9. The CDR3 is made up of 14 amino acids. The CDR3 protein is CSVSGQGLSTEAFF. CDR3 nucleotides: TGCAGCGTTTCCGGACAGGGCTTGAGCACTGAAGCTTTCTTT.

The rearrangement uses TRBV20-1 and TRBJ2-2; D is unclear. Germline-derived CDR1 and CDR2 are DFQATT and SNEGSKA (reference sequence). V lost 0 bases and J 2 bases, leaving 10 bases between the germline ends. The CDR3 runs 15 residues. The CDR3 protein is CSARDPGPNTGELFF. CDR3 nucleotide sequence: TGCAGTGCTAGAGATCCGGGCCCCAACACCGGGGAGCTGTTTTTT.

This chain connects TRBV29-1 to TRBJ1-1; D remains unclear. Per the germline V gene, CDR1 is SQVTM and CDR2 is ANQGSEA. The germline V and J ends were trimmed by 8 bases and 4 bases, with 17 bases remaining between them. The CDR3 sequence is 13 residues long. CDR3 nucleotide sequence: TGCAGCCCATCCCCGAACGAGGGCACTGAAGCTTTCTTT. Its translation: CSPSPNEGTEAFF.